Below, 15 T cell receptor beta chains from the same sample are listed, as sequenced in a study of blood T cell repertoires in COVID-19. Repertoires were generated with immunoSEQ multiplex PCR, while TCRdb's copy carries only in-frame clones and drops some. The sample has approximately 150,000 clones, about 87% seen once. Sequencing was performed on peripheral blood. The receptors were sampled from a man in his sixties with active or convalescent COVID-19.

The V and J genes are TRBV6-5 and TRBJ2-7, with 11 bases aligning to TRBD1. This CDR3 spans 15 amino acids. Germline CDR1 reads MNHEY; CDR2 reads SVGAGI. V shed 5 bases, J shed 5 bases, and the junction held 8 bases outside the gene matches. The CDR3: CASSPRDRGTHEQYF. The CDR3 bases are TGTGCCAGCAGTCCCCGGGACAGGGGGACCCACGAGCAGTACTTC.

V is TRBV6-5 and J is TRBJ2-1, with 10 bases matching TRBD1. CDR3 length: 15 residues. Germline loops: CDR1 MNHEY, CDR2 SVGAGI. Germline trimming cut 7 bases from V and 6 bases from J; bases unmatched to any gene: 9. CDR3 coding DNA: TGTGCCAGCACTCACCGGGACAGGGGAGGCAATGAGCAGTTCTTC. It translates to CASTHRDRGGNEQFF.

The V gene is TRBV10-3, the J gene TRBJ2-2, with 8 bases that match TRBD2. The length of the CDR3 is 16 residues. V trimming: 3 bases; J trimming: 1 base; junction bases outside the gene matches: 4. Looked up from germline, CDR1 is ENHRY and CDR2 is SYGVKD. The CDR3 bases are TGTGCCATCAGTGAAACTAGCGGAAGGAACACCGGGGAGCTGTTTTTT. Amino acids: CAISETSGRNTGELFF.

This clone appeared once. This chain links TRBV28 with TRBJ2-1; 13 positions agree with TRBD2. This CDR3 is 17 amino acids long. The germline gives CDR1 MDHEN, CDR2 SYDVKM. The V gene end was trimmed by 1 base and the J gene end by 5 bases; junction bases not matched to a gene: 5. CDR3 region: CASSLFTSGRANNEQFF. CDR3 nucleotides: TGTGCCAGCAGTTTATTTACTAGCGGGAGGGCTAACAATGAGCAGTTCTTC.

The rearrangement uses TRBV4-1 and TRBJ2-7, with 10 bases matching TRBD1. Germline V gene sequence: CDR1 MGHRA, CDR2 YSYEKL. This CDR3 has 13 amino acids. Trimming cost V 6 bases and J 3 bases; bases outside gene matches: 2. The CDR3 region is CASRRTGGYEQYF. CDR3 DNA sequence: TGCGCCAGCAGACGGACAGGGGGCTACGAGCAGTACTTC.

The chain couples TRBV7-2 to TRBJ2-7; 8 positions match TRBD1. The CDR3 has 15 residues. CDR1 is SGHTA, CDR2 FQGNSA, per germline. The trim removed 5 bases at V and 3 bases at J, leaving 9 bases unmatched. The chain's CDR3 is CASSPRTGFIYEQYF. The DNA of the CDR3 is TGTGCCAGCAGCCCTCGGACAGGGTTCATCTACGAGCAGTACTTC.

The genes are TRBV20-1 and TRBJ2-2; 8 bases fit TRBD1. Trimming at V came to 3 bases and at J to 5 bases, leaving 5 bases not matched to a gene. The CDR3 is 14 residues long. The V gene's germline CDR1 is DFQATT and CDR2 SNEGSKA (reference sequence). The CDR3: CSASDRGWTGELFF. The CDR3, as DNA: TGCAGTGCTAGTGACAGGGGTTGGACCGGGGAGCTGTTTTTT.

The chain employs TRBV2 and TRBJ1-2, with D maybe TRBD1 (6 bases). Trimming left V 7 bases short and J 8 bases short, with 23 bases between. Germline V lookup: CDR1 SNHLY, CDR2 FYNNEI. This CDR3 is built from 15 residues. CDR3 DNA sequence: TGTGCCAGCACCTTAGACAGGATCGCTACTCAAGGCTACACCTTC. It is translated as CASTLDRIATQGYTF. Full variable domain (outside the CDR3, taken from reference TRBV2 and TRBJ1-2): EPEVTQTPSHQVTQMGQEVILRCVPISNHLYFYWYRQILGQKVEFLVSFYNNEISEKSEIFDDQFSVERPDGSNFTLKIRSTKLEDSAMYFCASTLDRIATQGYTFGSGTRLTVV.

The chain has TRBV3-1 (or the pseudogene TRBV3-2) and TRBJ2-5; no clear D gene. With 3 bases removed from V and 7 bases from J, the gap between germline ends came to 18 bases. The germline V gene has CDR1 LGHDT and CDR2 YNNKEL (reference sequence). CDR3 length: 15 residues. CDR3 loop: CASSQKTLAMGTQYF. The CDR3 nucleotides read TGTGCCAGCAGCCAGAAGACATTGGCAATGGGGACCCAGTACTTC.

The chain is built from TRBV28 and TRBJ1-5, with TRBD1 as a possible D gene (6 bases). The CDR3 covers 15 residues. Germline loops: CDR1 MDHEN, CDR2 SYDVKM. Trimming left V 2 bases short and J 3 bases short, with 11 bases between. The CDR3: CASSLGSGDNQPQHF. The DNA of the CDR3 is TGTGCCAGCAGTTTAGGGTCAGGGGACAATCAGCCCCAGCATTTT.

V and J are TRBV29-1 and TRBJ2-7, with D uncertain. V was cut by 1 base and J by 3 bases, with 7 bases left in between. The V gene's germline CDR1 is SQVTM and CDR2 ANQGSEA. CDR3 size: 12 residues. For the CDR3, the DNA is TGCAGCGTTGAAGGGGCCCTCTACGAGCAGTACTTC. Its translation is CSVEGALYEQYF.

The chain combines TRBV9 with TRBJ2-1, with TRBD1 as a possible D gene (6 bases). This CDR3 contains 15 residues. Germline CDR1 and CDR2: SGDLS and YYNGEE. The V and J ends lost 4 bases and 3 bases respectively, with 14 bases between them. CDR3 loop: CASSPRQEYYNEQFF. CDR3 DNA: TGTGCCAGCAGCCCGAGACAGGAGTACTACAATGAGCAGTTCTTC.

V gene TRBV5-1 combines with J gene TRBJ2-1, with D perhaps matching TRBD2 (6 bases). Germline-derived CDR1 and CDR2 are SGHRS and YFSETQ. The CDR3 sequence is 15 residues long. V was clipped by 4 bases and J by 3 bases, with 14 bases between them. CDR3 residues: CASSGGVGDYNEQFF. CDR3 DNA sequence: TGCGCCAGCAGCGGAGGGGTAGGAGACTACAATGAGCAGTTCTTC.

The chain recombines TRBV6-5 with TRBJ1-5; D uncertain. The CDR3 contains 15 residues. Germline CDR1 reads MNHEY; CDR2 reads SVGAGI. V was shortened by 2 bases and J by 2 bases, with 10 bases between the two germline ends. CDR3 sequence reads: CASSYTGIGNQPQHF. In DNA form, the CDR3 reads TGTGCCAGCAGTTACACGGGAATTGGCAATCAGCCCCAGCATTTT.

CDR3 sequence: CASSGRAVAGELFF. The CDR3 DNA follows: TGTGCCAGTAGCGGGAGGGCCGTGGCCGGGGAGCTGTTTTTT. The J gene is TRBJ2-2, the V gene TRBV19; 8 bases match TRBD2. The germline V gene encodes CDR1 LNHDA and CDR2 SQIVND (reference sequence). The CDR3 consists of 14 residues. V was clipped by 6 bases and J by 6 bases; unmatched bases: 6.